A selection of T cell receptor beta chains follows, all from one sample in a study of blood T cell repertoires in COVID-19. Profiled with immunoSEQ multiplex PCR; TCRdb holds only in-frame clones, not every one. This sample yields about 400,000 clones, of which around 90% are seen a single time; approximately 2% belongs to the top ten. Source material: PBMCs or T cells enriched from blood (not recorded which). The receptors here all came from a woman in her forties with acute COVID-19. The CDR3 runs from the conserved cysteine through the conserved F or W. The order of the fields is V gene, D gene, clone size, J gene, CDR3 protein, CDR3 DNA. D genes are given only for firm matches. For some rows the clone size is stated as once, few or many, or as a class when expanded; others skip it.

TRBV5-4	TRBD1	.	TRBJ1-1	CASSLGRGRDTEAFF	TGTGCCAGCAGCTTGGGTAGGGGGCGGGACACTGAAGCTTTCTTT
TRBV5-1	.	.	TRBJ2-1	CASSLDWESSYNEQFF	TGCGCCAGCAGCTTGGACTGGGAGAGCTCCTACAATGAGCAGTTCTTC
TRBV4-2	TRBD2	.	TRBJ2-2	CASSPLAGGITGGELFF	TGTGCCAGCAGCCCACTAGCGGGGGGGATCACCGGCGGGGAGCTGTTTTTT
TRBV9	.	.	TRBJ2-3	CASSAQAGGWGTDTQYF	TGTGCCAGCAGCGCCCAAGCCGGGGGATGGGGCACAGATACGCAGTATTTT
TRBV15	.	.	TRBJ1-4	CATSRRSLATNEKLFF	TGTGCCACCAGCAGACGATCGCTAGCAACTAATGAAAAACTGTTTTTT
TRBV4-1	TRBD1	.	TRBJ2-1	CASSQTGVQDNEQFF	TGCGCCAGCAGCCAGACAGGGGTCCAAGACAATGAGCAGTTCTTC
TRBV3-1/TRBV3-2	.	.	TRBJ2-3	CASSQWGENTQYF	TGTGCCAGCAGCCAATGGGGGGAGAATACGCAGTATTTT
TRBV19	TRBD2	.	TRBJ2-2	CASSIVSGVNTGELFF	TGTGCCAGTAGTATAGTAAGCGGGGTGAACACCGGGGAGCTGTTTTTT
TRBV9	.	.	TRBJ2-2	CASSDQGGAGELFF	TGTGCCAGCAGTGACCAGGGTGGGGCCGGGGAGCTGTTTTTT
TRBV5-1	.	.	TRBJ1-4	CASSVSGSNEKLFF	TGCGCCAGCAGCGTATCCGGGAGCAATGAAAAACTGTTTTTT
TRBV30	.	.	TRBJ1-4	CAWSGGQTNEKLFF	TGTGCCTGGAGTGGGGGGCAAACTAATGAAAAACTGTTTTTT
TRBV6-5	.	.	TRBJ2-5	CASTEGGYQETQYF	TGTGCCAGCACCGAAGGAGGGTACCAAGAGACCCAGTACTTC
TRBV5-1	.	.	TRBJ2-7	CASSLAPAYEQYF	TGCGCCAGCAGCTTGGCGCCGGCCTACGAGCAGTACTTC
TRBV5-6	TRBD1	.	TRBJ2-7	CASSVGTGGFYEQYF	TGTGCCAGCAGCGTCGGGACAGGGGGCTTCTACGAGCAGTACTTC
TRBV5-1	TRBD2	.	TRBJ2-3	CASSFGGGPTDTQYF	TGCGCCAGCAGCTTCGGGGGGGGCCCCACAGATACGCAGTATTTT
TRBV5-1	TRBD1	.	TRBJ2-1	CASNTWGQGKYNEQFF	TGCGCCAGCAATACTTGGGGACAGGGGAAATACAATGAGCAGTTCTTC
TRBV5-4	TRBD2	.	TRBJ2-2	CASSLAGTNTGELFF	TGTGCCAGCAGTTTAGCGGGGACGAACACCGGGGAGCTGTTTTTT
TRBV5-1	TRBD1	once	TRBJ1-4	CASSEKDRSTNEKLFF	TGCGCCAGCAGCGAAAAGGACAGGTCGACTAATGAAAAACTGTTTTTT
TRBV5-4	.	.	TRBJ1-1	CASSPGVRNTEAFF	TGTGCCAGCAGCCCAGGGGTCAGGAACACTGAAGCTTTCTTT
TRBV18	TRBD1	.	TRBJ1-1	CASSPVDRETEAFF	TGTGCCAGCTCACCAGTGGACAGGGAGACTGAAGCTTTCTTT
TRBV2	TRBD2	.	TRBJ2-5	CASQRGGYQETQYF	TGTGCCAGCCAGCGGGGGGGGTACCAAGAGACCCAGTACTTC
TRBV29-1	TRBD1	once	TRBJ1-2	CSVELGQGASGYTF	TGCAGCGTTGAACTGGGACAGGGGGCGTCCGGCTACACCTTC
TRBV4-1	TRBD2	.	TRBJ2-1	CASSQDPREAGNNEQFF	TGCGCCAGCAGCCAAGATCCCCGGGAGGCAGGGAACAATGAGCAGTTCTTC
TRBV19	TRBD2	.	TRBJ2-3	CASSIDTSGGQSSTDTQYF	TGTGCCAGTAGTATAGATACGAGCGGGGGTCAATCTAGCACAGATACGCAGTATTTT
TRBV2	.	once	TRBJ2-3	CASIEGTGTDTQYF	TGTGCCAGCATCGAGGGAACCGGCACAGATACGCAGTATTTT
TRBV5-1	.	.	TRBJ2-2	CASSLDPAGELFF	TGCGCCAGCAGCTTGGATCCAGCCGGGGAGCTGTTTTTT
TRBV7-6	.	.	TRBJ2-2	CASSRGGGGTGELFF	TGTGCCAGCAGCCGCGGGGGAGGGGGCACCGGGGAGCTGTTTTTT
TRBV11-2	TRBD2	few	TRBJ2-5	CASSSKYSGGETQYF	TGTGCCAGCAGCTCCAAATATAGCGGGGGGGAGACCCAGTACTTC
TRBV28	.	.	TRBJ1-2	CASSLSGGNYGYTF	TGTGCCAGCAGTTTATCGGGCGGGAACTATGGCTACACCTTC
TRBV18	TRBD1	.	TRBJ1-6	CASSPTGGNYNSPLHF	TGTGCCAGCTCACCAACAGGGGGTAACTATAATTCACCCCTCCACTTT
TRBV5-1	TRBD2	.	TRBJ2-7	CASSAGVFSYEQYF	TGCGCCAGCAGCGCGGGGGTTTTCTCCTACGAGCAGTACTTC
TRBV5-1	TRBD2	.	TRBJ2-3	CASSRFIAGESTDTQYF	TGCGCCAGCAGCCGGTTTATTGCGGGGGAGTCCACAGATACGCAGTATTTT
TRBV3-1/TRBV3-2	TRBD2	.	TRBJ2-1	CASSQEGTSGTSSYNEQFF	TGTGCCAGCAGCCAAGAAGGGACTAGCGGGACGAGCTCCTACAATGAGCAGTTCTTC
TRBV5-1	TRBD1	.	TRBJ1-6	CASSFGGGEMVTLHF	TGCGCCAGCAGCTTTGGAGGGGGCGAAATGGTTACCCTCCACTTT
TRBV7-8	TRBD1	few	TRBJ1-5	CASSRDRGFNSNQPQHF	TGTGCCAGCAGCCGGGACAGGGGGTTTAATAGCAATCAGCCCCAGCATTTT
TRBV19	.	.	TRBJ2-7	CASSDSVMEQYF	TGTGCCAGTAGTGACTCGGTGATGGAGCAGTACTTC
TRBV6-5	.	few	TRBJ1-2	CASTNRVAYGYTF	TGTGCCAGCACTAACAGGGTAGCCTATGGCTACACCTTC
TRBV2	.	.	TRBJ1-2	CASTFLSDGYTF	TGTGCCAGCACCTTCTTGTCGGATGGCTACACCTTC
TRBV5-4	.	.	TRBJ1-2	CASRGGDYGYTF	TGTGCCAGCAGGGGAGGAGACTATGGCTACACCTTC
TRBV19	TRBD2	.	TRBJ2-1	CASSPAGGFEQFF	TGTGCCAGTAGTCCAGCGGGGGGCTTTGAGCAGTTCTTC
TRBV9	.	few	TRBJ1-2	CASSVGVGGVYTF	TGTGCCAGCAGCGTGGGTGTAGGGGGTGTCTACACCTTC
TRBV11-2	.	once	TRBJ2-5	CASSLDRAGSGTQYF	TGTGCCAGCAGCTTAGATCGGGCAGGGTCAGGGACCCAGTACTTC
TRBV19	TRBD1	.	TRBJ1-2	CASSNRDRGNYGYTF	TGTGCCAGTAGTAACCGGGACAGGGGAAACTATGGCTACACCTTC
TRBV7-8	.	many	TRBJ2-7	CASSPPMSNYEQYF	TGTGCCAGCAGCCCCCCGATGAGCAACTACGAGCAGTACTTC
TRBV2	.	.	TRBJ1-1	CASHRVNTEAFF	TGTGCCAGCCACAGGGTGAACACTGAAGCTTTCTTT
TRBV19	.	.	TRBJ2-2	CASSPPRHTNTGELFF	TGTGCCAGCAGTCCCCCGAGACATACGAACACCGGGGAGCTGTTTTTT
TRBV28	TRBD1	.	TRBJ1-1	CASSFSLRGIAFF	TGTGCCAGCAGTTTTTCGCTCAGGGGGATCGCTTTCTTT
TRBV18	.	.	TRBJ1-1	CASSNRGDTEAFF	TGTGCCAGCTCAAACCGGGGAGACACTGAAGCTTTCTTT
TRBV10-3	.	.	TRBJ2-1	CAISDQRRQRHNEQFF	TGTGCCATCAGTGACCAGAGGAGACAGCGACACAATGAGCAGTTCTTC
TRBV6-5	.	once	TRBJ1-1	CASTTTGAGTEAFF	TGTGCCAGCACCACGACAGGAGCTGGCACTGAAGCTTTCTTT
TRBV24-1	.	.	TRBJ1-4	CATSAGGEKLFF	TGTGCCACCAGTGCCGGGGGAGAAAAACTGTTTTTT
TRBV18	TRBD2	.	TRBJ2-5	CASSPATGTSETQYF	TGTGCCAGCTCCCCTGCCACAGGGACTAGCGAGACCCAGTACTTC
TRBV2	.	few	TRBJ1-5	CASSGGPGGNQPQHF	TGTGCCAGCAGTGGGGGACCGGGGGGCAATCAGCCCCAGCATTTT
TRBV7-6	TRBD1	.	TRBJ2-7	CASSFGWDRVYEQYF	TGTGCCAGCAGCTTTGGATGGGACAGGGTCTACGAGCAGTACTTC